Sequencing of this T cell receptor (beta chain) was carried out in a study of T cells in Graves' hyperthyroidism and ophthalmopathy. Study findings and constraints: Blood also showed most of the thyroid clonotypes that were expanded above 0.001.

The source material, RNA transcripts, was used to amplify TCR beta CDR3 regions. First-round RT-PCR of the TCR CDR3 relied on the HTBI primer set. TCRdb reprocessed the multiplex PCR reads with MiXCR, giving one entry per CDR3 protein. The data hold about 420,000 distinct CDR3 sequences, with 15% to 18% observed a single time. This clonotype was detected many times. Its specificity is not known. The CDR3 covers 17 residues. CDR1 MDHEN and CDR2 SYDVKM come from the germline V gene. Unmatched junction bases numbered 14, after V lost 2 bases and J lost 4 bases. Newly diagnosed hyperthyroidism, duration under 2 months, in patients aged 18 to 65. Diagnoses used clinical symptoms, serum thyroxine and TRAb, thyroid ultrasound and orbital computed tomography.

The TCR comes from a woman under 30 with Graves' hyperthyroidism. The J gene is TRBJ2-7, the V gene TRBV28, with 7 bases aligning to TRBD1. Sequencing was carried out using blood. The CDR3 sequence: CASSLLGLTGFGYEQYF. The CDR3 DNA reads TGTGCCAGCAGTTTACTGGGCTTGACAGGGTTTGGGTACGAGCAGTACTTC.